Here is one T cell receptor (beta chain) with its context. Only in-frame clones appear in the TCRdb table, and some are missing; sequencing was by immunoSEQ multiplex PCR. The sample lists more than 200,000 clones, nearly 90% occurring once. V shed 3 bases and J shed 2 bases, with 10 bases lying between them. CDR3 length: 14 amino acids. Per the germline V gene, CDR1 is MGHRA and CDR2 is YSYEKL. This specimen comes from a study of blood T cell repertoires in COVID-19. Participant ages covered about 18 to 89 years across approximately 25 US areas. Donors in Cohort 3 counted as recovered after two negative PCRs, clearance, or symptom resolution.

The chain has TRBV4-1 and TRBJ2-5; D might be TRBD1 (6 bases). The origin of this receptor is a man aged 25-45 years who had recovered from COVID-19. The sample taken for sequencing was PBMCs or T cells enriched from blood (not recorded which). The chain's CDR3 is CASSQGDTQETQYF. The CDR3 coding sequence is TGCGCCAGCAGCCAGGGGGACACACAAGAGACCCAGTACTTC.